The clone carrying this T cell receptor (beta chain) was counted a single time. The antigen remains undetermined. This sample is drawn from a study of cytomegalovirus exposure and HLA in healthy donors. Study outcomes and limitations: Researchers reported that a few CMV-associated chains were confirmed in vitro as CMV antigen-specific.

TCRdb keeps only in-frame clones here, not all; method: immunoSEQ multiplex PCR. This table has more than 100,000 clones, more than 75% appearing once. Germline V gene lookup returns CDR1 MDHEN and CDR2 SYDVKM. The CDR3 extends over 12 amino acids. Unmatched junction bases numbered 9, after V lost 8 bases and J lost 9 bases. The sequence derives from a woman aged 18-35 years in good health and CMV-seropositive. Sequences were obtained from PBMCs. The J gene is TRBJ1-1, the V gene TRBV28; TRBD1 matches at 7 bases. For the CDR3, the DNA is TGTGCCAGCTTGACAGGGCGGTCGAAAGCTTTCTTT. It encodes CASLTGRSKAFF.